This entry lists 16 T cell receptor beta chains sequenced from one sample in a study of T-cell reconstitution after alpha-beta-depleted transplantation in children. Molecular barcoding with unique molecular identifiers was used for the TCRbeta library. From the PCR reads, TCRdb called clonotypes with MiXCR, one entry per CDR3 protein. The data show roughly 200,000 distinct CDR3 sequences, 8% to 10% seen once. Sequenced here: PBMCs from the stem cell graft donor, sampled from the stem cell graft. The receptor source for this set is a human donor who donated a stem cell graft to a child with acute lymphoblastic leukemia.

In its sample, this clonotype was seen a few times. The genes are TRBV20-1 and TRBJ2-7; D not resolved. Germline assignment: CDR1 DFQATT and CDR2 SNEGSKA (reference sequence). The CDR3 contains 9 residues. V shed 4 bases and J shed 4 bases, with 2 bases lying between them. CDR3 nucleotide sequence: TGCAGTGCTAATTACGAGCAGTACTTC. Translating gives CSANYEQYF.

In its sample, this clonotype was seen many times. The chain has TRBV25-1 and TRBJ2-6; the D gene is possibly TRBD1 (6 bases). Trimming cost V 8 bases and J 2 bases, with 16 bases left between them. This CDR3 has 16 amino acids. Germline CDR1 and CDR2: MGHDK and SYGVNS. This CDR3 reads CASQGPGAPGANVLTF. The CDR3 DNA is TGTGCCAGCCAAGGCCCAGGGGCCCCTGGGGCCAACGTCCTGACTTTC.

The chain recombines TRBV5-1 with TRBJ2-3; TRBD2 aligns across 9 bases. Germline V lookup: CDR1 SGHRS, CDR2 YFSETQ. With 1 base clipped from V and 2 bases from J, the junction kept 5 bases outside the gene matches. CDR3 size: 16 residues. The CDR3 here is CASSLRSGLATDTQYF. The CDR3 bases are TGCGCCAGCAGCTTGAGATCGGGACTAGCCACAGATACGCAGTATTTT.

V usage is TRBV30 and J usage is TRBJ2-7; the D gene is possibly TRBD1 (7 bases). The germline CDR1 and CDR2 sequences are GTSNPN and SVGIG (reference sequence). The V end was cut by 5 bases, the J end by 4 bases, with 15 bases between. The CDR3 loop spans 13 amino acids. The CDR3 region is CAWGLQGRYEQYF. In DNA form, the CDR3 reads TGTGCCTGGGGCTTACAGGGGAGGTACGAGCAGTACTTC.

This clonotype was counted at least ten times. The chain uses TRBV12-3 or TRBV12-4 and TRBJ1-1; perhaps TRBD1 as D (5 bases). This CDR3 is 14 amino acids long. V lost 6 bases, J lost 2 bases, and 13 bases lay in between. In DNA form, the CDR3 reads TGTGCCAGCAGCCCACAGGACCGCAACACTGAAGCTTTCTTT. Protein product: CASSPQDRNTEAFF.

This clonotype appeared a few times. CDR3 sequence reads: CASMDHSNQPQHF. CDR3 nucleotides: TGTGCCAGCATGGACCATAGCAATCAGCCCCAGCATTTT. The chain recombines TRBV2 with TRBJ1-5; D is uncertain. V lost 7 bases and J 0 bases, leaving 7 bases between the germline ends. This CDR3 has 13 amino acids. CDR1 and CDR2 (germline): SNHLY, FYNNEI.

This chain joins TRBV15 and TRBJ2-2; 9 nucleotides agree with TRBD1. CDR1 is LNHNV and CDR2 is YYDKDF in the germline V gene (reference sequence). Losses at the gene ends were 1 base for V and 8 bases for J; bases not matched to a gene: 8. CDR3 length: 16 residues. The CDR3 bases are TGTGCCACCAGCAGAGCAGTCGGGACAGGGATGGGGGAGCTGTTTTTT. Translating it yields CATSRAVGTGMGELFF.

The chain is built from TRBV20-1 and TRBJ1-1; 8 bases are a match to TRBD1. With 4 bases clipped from V and 4 bases from J, the junction kept 5 bases outside the gene matches. Looked up from germline, CDR1 is DFQATT and CDR2 is SNEGSKA (reference sequence). The CDR3 extends over 13 amino acids. CDR3 nucleotides: TGCAGTGCTATGAGGACAGGGAGCACTGAAGCTTTCTTT. This encodes CSAMRTGSTEAFF.

This clonotype appeared many times. Here the CDR3 reads CSARDVDELGPQHF. As DNA, the CDR3 is TGCAGTGCTAGAGATGTAGACGAGTTGGGGCCCCAGCATTTT. V and J are TRBV20-1 and TRBJ1-5, with unresolved D. The length of the CDR3 is 14 residues. Deletions cut 0 bases from V and 9 bases from J, with 15 bases between. CDR1 and CDR2 from the germline V gene are DFQATT and SNEGSKA (reference sequence).

This clonotype showed up many times. This chain joins TRBV27 and TRBJ1-2, with D possibly being TRBD1 (6 bases). This CDR3 spans 14 amino acids. V was shortened by 5 bases and J by 4 bases, with 14 bases between the two germline ends. Germline CDR1 MNHEY, CDR2 SMNVEV (reference sequence). The CDR3 region is CASSDQGPAYGYTF. The CDR3 DNA follows: TGTGCCAGCAGTGATCAGGGGCCGGCCTATGGCTACACCTTC.

This clonotype was observed many times. The V and J genes are TRBV4-3 and TRBJ2-7, with D possibly matching TRBD2 (6 bases). CDR1 is LGHNA, CDR2 YSLEER, per germline. CDR3 length: 16 residues. Trimming took 0 bases from V and 2 from J, leaving 14 bases between them. The CDR3 nucleotides are TGCGCCAGCAGCCAAGATATGGGACTGGGGGCCTACGAGCAGTACTTC. Its translation is CASSQDMGLGAYEQYF.

The table lists this clonotype with many counts. The chain links TRBV25-1 to TRBJ2-1; weak D call: TRBD1 (6 bases). This CDR3 has 16 amino acids. Germline values: CDR1 MGHDK, CDR2 SYGVNS. Trimming took 1 base from V and 5 from J, leaving 15 bases between them. The CDR3 spells CASSELGRTENNEQFF. CDR3 DNA sequence: TGTGCCAGCAGTGAATTGGGTAGGACAGAGAACAATGAGCAGTTCTTC.

There are many counts of this clonotype. The V and J genes are TRBV4-1 and TRBJ2-5; a possible D gene is TRBD2 (6 bases). Trimming took off 4 bases at V and 1 base at J, with 19 bases between the two ends. Germline V gives CDR1 MGHRA, CDR2 YSYEKL. The CDR3 loop spans 17 amino acids. CDR3 region: CASSPRSGEETQETQYF. CDR3 bases: TGCGCCAGCAGCCCCAGGTCCGGGGAGGAGACCCAAGAGACCCAGTACTTC.

The chain couples TRBV27 to TRBJ1-2; 8 bases fit TRBD1. V was pared by 5 bases and J by 2 bases, with 10 bases of the junction left unmatched. CDR1 MNHEY and CDR2 SMNVEV come from the germline V gene (reference sequence). This CDR3 comprises 16 residues. CDR3 nucleotide sequence: TGTGCCAGCAGTCCCCAAGACGGACAGGGCAACTATGGCTACACCTTC. Translating it yields CASSPQDGQGNYGYTF.

This clonotype was seen a handful of times. This chain joins TRBV6-5 and TRBJ1-5, with D unresolved. Germline loops: CDR1 MNHEY, CDR2 SVGAGI. V lost 0 bases and J lost 3, with 21 bases in between. This CDR3 comprises 19 residues. The CDR3 loop reads CASSYSGGGQWTVNQPQHF. The CDR3 coding sequence is TGTGCCAGCAGTTACTCGGGAGGTGGGCAATGGACCGTCAATCAGCCCCAGCATTTT.

This clonotype was seen at least ten times. The chain carries TRBV9 and TRBJ2-1; D is possibly TRBD1 or TRBD2 (5 bases each). The CDR3 runs to 17 residues. Deletions cut 0 bases from V and 7 bases from J, with 20 bases between. The germline gives CDR1 SGDLS, CDR2 YYNGEE. The chain's CDR3 is CASSVDPGTLKKNEQFF. The CDR3 DNA reads TGTGCCAGCAGCGTAGACCCAGGGACGCTAAAAAAAAATGAGCAGTTCTTC.